Presented here are 27 T cell receptor beta chains from one specimen sequenced in a study of OX40 agonist ivuxolimab in advanced cancers. The library came from the immunoSEQ multiplex PCR assay. TCRdb's version of the immuneACCESS table is confined to in-frame rearrangements and falls short of the full clone set. An unresolved V gene accounts for under half of the shortfall where checked; the remainder is of unknown origin. Counted in this sample were more than 65,000 clones; about 73% of them appeared once. Clones ranked in the top ten supply 5% to 6.5% of the sample. Specimen: CD4+ or CD8+ T cells sorted from blood, collected in a trial of the OX40 agonist ivuxolimab. The receptors were sampled from an adult with an advanced solid tumor such as melanoma, head and neck, liver or kidney cancer.

V gene TRBV5-1 combines with J gene TRBJ2-2, with 10 bases identical to TRBD1. The V gene end was trimmed by 2 bases and the J gene end by 6 bases; junction bases not matched to a gene: 7. The CDR3 totals 16 residues. Germline V gene sequence: CDR1 SGHRS, CDR2 YFSETQ. CDR3 bases: TGCGCCAGCAGCTTAGAGGCGGGACAGGGGTCCGGGGAGCTGTTTTTT. It yields the protein CASSLEAGQGSGELFF.

The gene calls are TRBV7-2 and TRBJ1-2, with D uncertain. Trimming removed 3 bases from V and 6 bases from J, with 14 bases in between. Germline V lookup: CDR1 SGHTA, CDR2 FQGNSA. There are 14 residues in the CDR3. In DNA form, the CDR3 reads TGTGCCAGCAGCTTCTCCCGACTATTGGATGGCTACACCTTC. Protein sequence: CASSFSRLLDGYTF. Full variable domain (missing parts from reference TRBV7-2 and TRBJ1-2): GAGVSQSPSNKVTEKGKDVELRCDPISGHTALYWYRQSLGQGLEFLIYFQGNSAPDKSGLPSDRFSAERTGGSVSTLTIQRTQQEDSAVYLCASSFSRLLDGYTFGSGTRLTVV.

The rearrangement uses TRBV6-5 and TRBJ2-1; possibly TRBD2 for D (5 bases). The germline V gene encodes CDR1 MNHEY and CDR2 SVGAGI. V dropped 8 bases and J dropped 8 bases, with 10 bases sitting between them. The CDR3 is 11 residues long. The CDR3 region is CASHEGHEQFF. For the CDR3, the DNA is TGTGCCAGCCACGAGGGCCATGAGCAGTTCTTC.

This clone was observed a handful of times. The chain couples TRBV18 to TRBJ2-7; the match to TRBD1 covers 8 bases. This CDR3 is built from 17 residues. Germline loops: CDR1 KGHSH, CDR2 LQKENI. J lost 5 bases, V lost 2 bases, and 14 bases had no gene match. For the CDR3, the DNA is TGTGCCAGCTCACCAGTTACCGTCGGGACAGGAGAGAACGAGCAGTACTTC. Protein: CASSPVTVGTGENEQYF.

This chain connects TRBV5-6 to TRBJ2-7; the match to TRBD1 covers 8 bases. This CDR3 contains 12 residues. Trimming cost V 5 bases and J 4 bases; bases outside gene matches: 2. Germline V gene sequence: CDR1 SGHDT, CDR2 YYEEEE. The CDR3 here is CASRYRGYEQYF. CDR3 nucleotide sequence: TGTGCCAGCAGATACAGGGGGTACGAGCAGTACTTC.

This clone has only one observation. The chain joins TRBV5-1 to TRBJ2-3; D is perhaps TRBD2 (5 bases). Germline V CDR1 and CDR2: SGHRS, YFSETQ. Trimming shortened V by 6 bases and J by 9 bases, and 14 bases separated the two germline ends. The CDR3 contains 12 residues. The CDR3 bases are TGCGCCAGCAATTCTCCGGGCGGGACGCAGTATTTT. This sequence encodes CASNSPGGTQYF.

This clone occurred a few times. V is TRBV19 and J is TRBJ2-1, with TRBD2 matching 13 bases. The germline V gene has CDR1 LNHDA and CDR2 SQIVND (reference sequence). Unmatched junction bases numbered 10, after V lost 5 bases and J lost 9 bases. This CDR3 region has 16 residues. The CDR3 protein is CASSVPGLAGFAEQFF. The CDR3 DNA follows: TGTGCCAGTAGTGTTCCGGGACTAGCGGGATTTGCTGAGCAGTTCTTC.

The V call is TRBV4-1, the J call TRBJ2-7; D possibly corresponds to TRBD1 (5 bases). Germline CDR1 reads MGHRA; CDR2 reads YSYEKL. The CDR3 spans 14 residues. V lost 1 base and J lost 2, with 9 bases in between. Written as DNA, the CDR3 is TGCGCCAGCAGCCAAGGGACATTTACCTACGAGCAGTACTTC. It translates to CASSQGTFTYEQYF.

This chain uses TRBV18 with TRBJ1-2; 8 bases match TRBD1. In germline, CDR1 is KGHSH, CDR2 LQKENI. The CDR3 has 14 residues. Unmatched junction bases numbered 4, after V lost 5 bases and J lost 2 bases. The CDR3: CASSSYRGNYGYTF. In DNA form, the CDR3 reads TGTGCCAGCTCATCCTACAGGGGGAACTATGGCTACACCTTC.

The V and J genes are TRBV14 and TRBJ2-5; weak D call: TRBD1 (5 bases). Germline CDR1 reads SGHDN; CDR2 reads FVKESK. Trimming pared 4 bases from V and 9 bases from J, leaving 15 bases between. This CDR3 has 13 residues. CDR3 amino acids: CASSRGRQRPQYF. As DNA, the CDR3 is TGTGCCAGCAGCCGGGGCCGGCAGAGACCCCAGTACTTC.

V is TRBV2 and J is TRBJ1-5, with 7 nucleotides matching TRBD1. The CDR3 loop spans 15 amino acids. Trimming removed 4 bases from V and 0 bases from J; junction bases left unmatched: 3. The germline V gene encodes CDR1 SNHLY and CDR2 FYNNEI. The CDR3 region has the DNA TGTGCCAGCAGTGGACAGGGTTATAGCAATCAGCCCCAGCATTTT. Translated, it gives CASSGQGYSNQPQHF.

The gene calls are TRBV7-2 and TRBJ2-3, with 10 bases that match TRBD2. J was trimmed by 3 bases and V by 5 bases; bases with no gene match: 17. The CDR3 sequence is 19 residues long. Germline CDR1 and CDR2: SGHTA and FQGNSA. The chain's CDR3 is CASSPRGPRASGRTDTQYF. The CDR3 region has the DNA TGTGCCAGCAGCCCCCGGGGGCCGCGAGCTAGCGGGAGAACAGATACGCAGTATTTT.

The chain has TRBV11-3 and TRBJ2-5; D gene uncertain. The CDR3 sequence is 11 residues long. V was pared by 7 bases and J by 11 bases, with 14 bases between. Germline V gene sequence: CDR1 SGHNT, CDR2 YENEEA. The CDR3 reads CASTLLGEQYF. In DNA, the CDR3 is TGTGCCAGCACCCTCCTCGGTGAGCAGTACTTC. Together with reference TRBV11-3 and TRBJ2-5, the CDR3 gives the full variable domain: EAGVVQSPRYKIIEKKQPVAFWCNPISGHNTLYWYLQNLGQGPELLIRYENEEAVDDSQLPKDRFSAERLKGVDSTLKIQPAELGDSAVYLCASTLLGEQYFGPGTRLLVL.

This clone was seen a few times. This sample includes further DNA sequences coding for the same CDR3. The V gene is TRBV6-5, the J gene TRBJ1-5, with D unclear. Per germline, CDR1 MNHEY and CDR2 SVGAGI. The CDR3 is 15 residues long. Between the trimmed V and J ends, which lost 2 bases and 4 bases, there was a span of 12 bases. Here the CDR3 reads CASSYRAGGNQPQHF. CDR3 nucleotides: TGTGCCAGCAGTTACCGAGCGGGTGGGAATCAGCCCCAGCATTTT.

The V call is TRBV7-6, the J call TRBJ2-2; weak D call: TRBD1 (6 bases). The CDR3 spans 15 residues. V dropped 0 bases and J dropped 1 base, with 6 bases sitting between them. Per the germline V gene, CDR1 is SGHVS and CDR2 is FNYEAQ. CDR3 region: CASSLAGQNTGELFF. The CDR3 DNA follows: TGTGCCAGCAGCTTAGCGGGACAGAACACCGGGGAGCTGTTTTTT.

The table lists this clone with a few counts. The chain couples TRBV7-9 to TRBJ2-3, with D possibly TRBD2 on 5 matching bases. Germline V CDR1 and CDR2: SEHNR, FQNEAQ (reference sequence). This CDR3 spans 15 amino acids. V was clipped by 6 bases and J by 0 bases, with 13 bases between them. The CDR3 coding sequence is TGTGCCAGCAGGCCCATAGCGACTAGCACAGATACGCAGTATTTT. Translating it yields CASRPIATSTDTQYF.

This chain uses TRBV7-2 with TRBJ2-6; 11 positions agree with TRBD2. CDR1 and CDR2 (germline): SGHTA, FQGNSA. The CDR3 loop spans 17 amino acids. J lost 0 bases, V lost 6 bases, and 4 bases had no gene match. Written as DNA, the CDR3 is TGTGCCAGCAGGCTAGCGGGGGGATTCTCTGGGGCCAACGTCCTGACTTTC. It yields the protein CASRLAGGFSGANVLTF.

The rearrangement uses TRBV18 and TRBJ1-2; D remains ambiguous. The germline gives CDR1 KGHSH, CDR2 LQKENI. Trimming shortened V by 0 bases and J by 4 bases, and 9 bases separated the two germline ends. This CDR3 is built from 14 residues. The CDR3: CASSPPIEGYGYTF. Here the CDR3 DNA reads TGTGCCAGCTCACCACCGATAGAGGGCTATGGCTACACCTTC.

J is TRBJ2-5 and V is TRBV4-1, with D possibly TRBD1 on 6 matching bases. Trimming stripped 4 bases from V and 8 bases from J, with 14 bases between. The CDR3 loop spans 13 amino acids. The germline V gene encodes CDR1 MGHRA and CDR2 YSYEKL. The CDR3 loop is CASSRDRSSTQYF. CDR3 DNA sequence: TGCGCCAGCAGCCGAGACAGGAGTTCTACCCAGTACTTC.

This clone was observed a handful of times. CDR3 coding DNA: TGTGCCAGCAGTGATTGGGGAAAGCCGGGTTCACCCCTCCACTTT. Residues: CASSDWGKPGSPLHF. The chain recombines TRBV2 with TRBJ1-6; no definite D call. Germline V gene sequence: CDR1 SNHLY, CDR2 FYNNEI. CDR3 length: 15 residues. Trimming stripped 3 bases from V and 9 bases from J, with 15 bases between.

Points on this clone: This sample also contains other DNA sequences that code for the same CDR3. The chain links TRBV19 to TRBJ1-4, with D possibly TRBD1 on 5 matching bases. From germline, CDR1 is LNHDA and CDR2 SQIVND (reference sequence). Trimming took off 3 bases at V and 9 bases at J, with 8 bases between the two ends. CDR3 length equals 12 residues. CDR3 in DNA: TGTGCCAGTAGTATCGGGGGGAAAAAACTGTTTTTT. Translating it yields CASSIGGKKLFF.

This clone was counted between two and nine times. The chain recombines TRBV19 with TRBJ1-2; TRBD1 matches at 8 bases. This CDR3 contains 13 residues. After removal of 7 bases from V and 8 bases from J, the junction contained 9 bases not matched to a gene. In germline, CDR1 is LNHDA, CDR2 SQIVND (reference sequence). CDR3 residues: CASTQGQGGGYTF. DNA of the CDR3: TGTGCCAGTACCCAAGGACAGGGTGGAGGCTACACCTTC.

J is TRBJ1-5 and V is TRBV19; D uncertain. The germline V and J ends were trimmed by 6 bases and 0 bases, with 12 bases remaining between them. This CDR3 has 15 residues. Germline CDR1 LNHDA, CDR2 SQIVND (reference sequence). The CDR3 spells CASSVGLNSNQPQHF. Written as DNA, the CDR3 is TGTGCCAGTAGCGTCGGCTTAAATAGCAATCAGCCCCAGCATTTT.

V gene TRBV7-7 combines with J gene TRBJ2-3; D gene uncertain. Germline values: CDR1 SSHAT, CDR2 FNYEAQ (reference sequence). The CDR3 covers 13 residues. Trimming left V 1 base short and J 4 bases short, with 6 bases between. CDR3 coding DNA: TGTGCCAGCAGCTTAGGGTCTGCAGATACGCAGTATTTT. Residues: CASSLGSADTQYF.

The chain couples TRBV13 to TRBJ2-1; weak D call: TRBD1 (5 bases). CDR1 and CDR2 from the germline V gene are PRHDT and FYEKMQ (reference sequence). V lost 5 bases and J lost 2, with 16 bases in between. This CDR3 is 16 amino acids long. CDR3 in DNA: TGTGCCAGCAGCGCCCTGTCGCAGGGCCCCTACAATGAGCAGTTCTTC. Translation: CASSALSQGPYNEQFF.

The chain couples TRBV7-9 to TRBJ2-3; D is undetermined. The germline V gene has CDR1 SEHNR and CDR2 FQNEAQ (reference sequence). Trimming pared 1 base from V and 5 bases from J, leaving 10 bases between. This CDR3 comprises 14 residues. The DNA of the CDR3 is TGTGCCAGCAGCTTAGAATCTCGCCAAGATACGCAGTATTTT. Amino acids: CASSLESRQDTQYF.

The chain uses TRBV18 and TRBJ1-6; D call uncertain. Germline V gives CDR1 KGHSH, CDR2 LQKENI. CDR3 length: 17 amino acids. Trimming removed 4 bases from V and 5 bases from J, with 18 bases in between. CDR3 bases: TGTGCCAGCTCACGTAGGATCGGGGAAGATGATAATTCACCCCTCCACTTT. As protein: CASSRRIGEDDNSPLHF.